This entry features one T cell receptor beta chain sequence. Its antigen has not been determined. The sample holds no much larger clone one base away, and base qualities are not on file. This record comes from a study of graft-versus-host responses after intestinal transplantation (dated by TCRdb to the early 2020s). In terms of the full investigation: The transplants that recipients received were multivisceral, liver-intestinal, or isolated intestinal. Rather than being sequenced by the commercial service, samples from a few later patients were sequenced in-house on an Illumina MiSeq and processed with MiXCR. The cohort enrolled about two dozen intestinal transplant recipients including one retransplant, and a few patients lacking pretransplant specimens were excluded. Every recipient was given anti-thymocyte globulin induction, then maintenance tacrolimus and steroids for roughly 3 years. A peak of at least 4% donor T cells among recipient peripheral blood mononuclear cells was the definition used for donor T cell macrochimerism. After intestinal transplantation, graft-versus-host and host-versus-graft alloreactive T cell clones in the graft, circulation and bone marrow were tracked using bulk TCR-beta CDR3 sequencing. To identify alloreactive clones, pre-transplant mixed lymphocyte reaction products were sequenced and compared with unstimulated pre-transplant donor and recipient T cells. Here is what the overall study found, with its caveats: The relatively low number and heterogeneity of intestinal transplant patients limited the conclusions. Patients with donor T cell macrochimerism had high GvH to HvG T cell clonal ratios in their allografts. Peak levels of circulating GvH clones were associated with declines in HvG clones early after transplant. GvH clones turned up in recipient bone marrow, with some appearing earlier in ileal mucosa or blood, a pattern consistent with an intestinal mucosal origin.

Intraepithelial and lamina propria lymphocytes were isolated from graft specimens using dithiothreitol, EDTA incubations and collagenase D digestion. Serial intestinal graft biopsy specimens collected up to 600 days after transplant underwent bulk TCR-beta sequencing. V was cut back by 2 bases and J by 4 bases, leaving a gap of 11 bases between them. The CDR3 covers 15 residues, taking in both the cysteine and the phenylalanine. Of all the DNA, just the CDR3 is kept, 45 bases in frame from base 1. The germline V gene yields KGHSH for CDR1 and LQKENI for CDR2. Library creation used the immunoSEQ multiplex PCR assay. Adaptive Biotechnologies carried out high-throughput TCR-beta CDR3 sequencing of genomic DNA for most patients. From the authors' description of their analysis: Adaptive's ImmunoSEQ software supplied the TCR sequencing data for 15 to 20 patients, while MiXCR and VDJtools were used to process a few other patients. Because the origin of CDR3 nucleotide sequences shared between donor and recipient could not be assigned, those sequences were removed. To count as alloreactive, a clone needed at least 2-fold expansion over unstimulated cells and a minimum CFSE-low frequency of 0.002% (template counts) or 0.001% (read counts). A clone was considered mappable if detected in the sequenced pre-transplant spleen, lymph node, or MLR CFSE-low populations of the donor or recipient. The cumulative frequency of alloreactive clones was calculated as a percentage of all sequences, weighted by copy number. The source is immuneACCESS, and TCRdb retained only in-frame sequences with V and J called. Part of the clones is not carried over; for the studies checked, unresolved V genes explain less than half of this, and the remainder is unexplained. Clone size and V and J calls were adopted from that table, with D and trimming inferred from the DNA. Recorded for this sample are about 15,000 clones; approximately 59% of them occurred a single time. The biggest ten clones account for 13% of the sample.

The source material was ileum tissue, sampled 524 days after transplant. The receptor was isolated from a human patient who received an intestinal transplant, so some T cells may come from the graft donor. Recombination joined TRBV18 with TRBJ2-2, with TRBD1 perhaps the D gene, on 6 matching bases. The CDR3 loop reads CASSPRQASTGELFF. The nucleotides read TGTGCCAGCTCACCAAGACAGGCGAGCACCGGGGAGCTGTTTTTT.